The TCR beta chain under discussion was sequenced for a study of blood T cell repertoires in COVID-19. The trim removed 4 bases at V and 1 base at J, leaving 13 bases unmatched. The germline CDR1 and CDR2 sequences are GTSNPN and SVGIG (reference sequence). CDR3 length equals 18 residues. Original analysis: Amplified reference gene primers provided the basis for estimating nucleated cell counts. Assay: immunoSEQ multiplex PCR; the TCRdb copy retains only in-frame clones and omits some. V, J and clone size reflect that table, while D and trimming were determined from the DNA. The data contain around 150,000 clones, 65% to 80% of them singletons.

This TCR derives from a man between 60 and 75 years old with acute or convalescent COVID-19. The rearrangement uses TRBV30 and TRBJ2-3, with 11 positions matching TRBD2. The sample consisted of peripheral blood. CDR3 bases: TGTGCCTGGAATCCTCCCGGATCTAGCGGGAGGCGCACAGATACGCAGTATTTT. Its protein is CAWNPPGSSGRRTDTQYF.